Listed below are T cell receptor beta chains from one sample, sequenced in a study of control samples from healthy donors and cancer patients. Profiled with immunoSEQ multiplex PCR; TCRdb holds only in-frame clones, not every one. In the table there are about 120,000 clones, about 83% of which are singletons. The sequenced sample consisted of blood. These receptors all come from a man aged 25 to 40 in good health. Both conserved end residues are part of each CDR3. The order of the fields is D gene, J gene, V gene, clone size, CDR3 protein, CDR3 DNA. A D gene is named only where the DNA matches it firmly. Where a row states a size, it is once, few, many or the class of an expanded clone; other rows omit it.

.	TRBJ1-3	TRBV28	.	CASRPSGSGNTIYF	TGTGCCAGCAGGCCCTCAGGGTCTGGAAACACCATATATTTT
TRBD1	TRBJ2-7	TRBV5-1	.	CASSGGQGRDEQYF	TGCGCCAGCAGCGGGGGACAGGGGAGGGACGAGCAGTACTTC
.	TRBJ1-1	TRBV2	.	CASSGTDEAFF	TGTGCCAGCAGTGGGACGGATGAAGCTTTCTTT
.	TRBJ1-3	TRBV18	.	CASSPVSRVLSGNTIYF	TGTGCCAGCTCACCAGTCTCTAGAGTCCTCTCTGGAAACACCATATATTTT
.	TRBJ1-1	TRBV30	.	CAWTTRLLHTEAFF	TGTGCCTGGACGACGCGGCTTTTACACACTGAAGCTTTCTTT
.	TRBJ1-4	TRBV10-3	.	CAIRGQEGEKLFF	TGTGCCATCAGGGGGCAGGAAGGTGAAAAACTGTTTTTT
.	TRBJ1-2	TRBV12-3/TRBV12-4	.	CASTPGANYGYTF	TGTGCCAGCACCCCGGGGGCTAACTATGGCTACACCTTC
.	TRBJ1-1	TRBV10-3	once	CAPPKTEAFF	TGTGCCCCCCCAAAGACTGAAGCTTTCTTT
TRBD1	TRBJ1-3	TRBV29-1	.	CSVFDRASSGNTIYF	TGCAGCGTCTTCGACAGGGCTTCCTCTGGAAACACCATATATTTT
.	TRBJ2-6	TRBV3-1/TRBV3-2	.	CASSPQVDSGANVLTF	TGTGCCAGCAGCCCCCAGGTGGACTCTGGGGCCAACGTCCTGACTTTC
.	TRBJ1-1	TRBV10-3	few	CAISGGTSPEAFF	TGTGCCATCAGTGGAGGGACATCTCCAGAAGCTTTCTTT
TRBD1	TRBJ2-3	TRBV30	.	CAWNQGAADTQYF	TGTGCCTGGAACCAGGGGGCGGCAGATACGCAGTATTTT
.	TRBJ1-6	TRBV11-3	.	CASSSGQRTLHF	TGTGCCAGCAGCTCCGGACAGCGTACCCTCCACTTT
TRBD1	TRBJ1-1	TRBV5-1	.	CASSFGQGRGEAFF	TGCGCCAGCAGCTTCGGACAGGGTCGAGGTGAAGCTTTCTTT
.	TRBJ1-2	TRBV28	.	CASINDNYGYTF	TGTGCCAGCATCAACGATAACTATGGCTACACCTTC
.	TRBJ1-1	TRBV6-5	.	CASRARGEAFF	TGTGCCAGCCGCGCCCGGGGGGAAGCTTTCTTT
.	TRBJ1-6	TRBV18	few	CASSPESSYNSPLHF	TGTGCCAGCTCACCGGAGAGCTCCTATAATTCACCCCTCCACTTT
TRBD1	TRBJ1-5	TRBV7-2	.	CASSLVLGQGGNQPQHF	TGTGCCAGCAGCTTAGTTTTAGGACAGGGCGGCAATCAGCCCCAGCATTTT
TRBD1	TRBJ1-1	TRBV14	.	CASSPYRGPYTEAFF	TGTGCCAGCAGCCCGTACAGGGGGCCCTACACTGAAGCTTTCTTT
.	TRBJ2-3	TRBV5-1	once	CASSLLAGITDTQYF	TGCGCCAGCAGCTTGTTGGCAGGGATCACAGATACGCAGTATTTT
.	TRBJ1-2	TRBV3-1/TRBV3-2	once	CASSQLNYGYTF	TGTGCCAGCAGCCAACTCAACTATGGCTACACCTTC
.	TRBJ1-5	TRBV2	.	CASSEGDQPQHF	TGTGCCAGCAGTGAGGGGGATCAGCCCCAGCATTTT
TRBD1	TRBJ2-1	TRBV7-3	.	CASSLIQGAQSEQFF	TGTGCCAGCAGCTTAATACAGGGGGCTCAGAGTGAGCAGTTCTTC
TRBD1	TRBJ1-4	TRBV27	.	CASSLYGWGTGNEKLFF	TGTGCCAGCAGTTTGTACGGATGGGGGACAGGGAATGAAAAACTGTTTTTT
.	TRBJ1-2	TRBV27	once	CASTPRGQAYYTF	TGTGCCAGCACCCCCAGGGGCCAGGCCTACTACACCTTC
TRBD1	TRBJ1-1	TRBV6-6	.	CASRGFGTGNTEAFF	TGTGCCAGCCGGGGTTTCGGGACAGGGAACACTGAAGCTTTCTTT
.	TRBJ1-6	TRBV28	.	CASSLGDPPLHF	TGTGCCAGCAGTTTAGGGGACCCACCCCTCCACTTT
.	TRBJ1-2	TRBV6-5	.	CASSSVDSSLGYTF	TGTGCCAGCAGTTCCGTGGACAGTAGTCTTGGCTACACCTTC
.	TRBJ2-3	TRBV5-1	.	CASSLGDSQGTDTQYF	TGCGCCAGCAGCCTGGGAGACAGTCAGGGAACAGATACGCAGTATTTT
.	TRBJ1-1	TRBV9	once	CASRANTEAFF	TGTGCCAGCCGGGCCAACACTGAAGCTTTCTTT
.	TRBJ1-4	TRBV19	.	CASAGTREKLFF	TGTGCCAGTGCCGGGACTCGCGAAAAACTGTTTTTT
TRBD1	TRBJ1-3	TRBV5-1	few	CASSLKGARGNTIYF	TGCGCCAGCAGCTTGAAGGGGGCGCGTGGAAACACCATATATTTT
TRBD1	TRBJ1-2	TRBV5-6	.	CASSGGQKIYGYTF	TGTGCCAGCAGCGGGGGACAGAAAATCTATGGCTACACCTTC
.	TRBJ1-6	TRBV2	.	CASTLDNSPLHF	TGTGCCAGCACCCTTGATAATTCACCCCTCCACTTT
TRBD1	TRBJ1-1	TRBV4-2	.	CASSQTGTGVAEAFF	TGTGCCAGCAGCCAAACCGGGACAGGGGTCGCTGAAGCTTTCTTT
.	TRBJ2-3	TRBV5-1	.	CASSFGGNSDSTDTQYF	TGCGCCAGCAGCTTTGGTGGAAACTCGGATAGCACAGATACGCAGTATTTT
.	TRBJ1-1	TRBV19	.	CASRTSANTEAFF	TGTGCCAGTAGAACATCGGCGAACACTGAAGCTTTCTTT
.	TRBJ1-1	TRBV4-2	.	CASSQDVADQAFF	TGTGCCAGCAGCCAAGACGTCGCCGACCAAGCTTTCTTT
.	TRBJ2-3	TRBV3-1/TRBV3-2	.	CASSLRVDTQYF	TGTGCCAGCAGCTTAAGGGTAGATACGCAGTATTTT
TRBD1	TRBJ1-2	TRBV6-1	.	CASSEGTGALGYGYTF	TGTGCCAGCAGTGAAGGTACAGGGGCTCTCGGCTATGGCTACACCTTC
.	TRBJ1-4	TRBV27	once	CASSLRGEVNEKLFF	TGTGCCAGCAGTTTAAGGGGGGAAGTTAATGAAAAACTGTTTTTT
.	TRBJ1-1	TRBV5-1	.	CASSSYDGDGDTEAFF	TGCGCCAGCAGCTCTTATGACGGTGACGGCGACACTGAAGCTTTCTTT
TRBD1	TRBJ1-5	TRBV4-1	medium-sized	CASSQGGTVSNQPQHF	TGCGCCAGCAGCCAAGGTGGGACAGTTAGCAATCAGCCCCAGCATTTT
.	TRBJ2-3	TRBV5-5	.	CASRLPGDTQYF	TGTGCCAGCAGACTCCCAGGGGATACGCAGTATTTT
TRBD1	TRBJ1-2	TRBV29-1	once	CSVEEGRDRATNYGYTF	TGCAGCGTTGAAGAGGGTAGGGACAGGGCAACTAACTATGGCTACACCTTC
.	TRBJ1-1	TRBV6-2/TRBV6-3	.	CASSSGGEGATEAFF	TGTGCCAGCAGTTCCGGGGGGGAAGGAGCCACTGAAGCTTTCTTT
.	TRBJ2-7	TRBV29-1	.	CSVEGVLDEQYF	TGCAGCGTTGAAGGGGTTTTGGACGAGCAGTACTTC
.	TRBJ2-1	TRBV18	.	CASSLDGDRRGQFF	TGTGCCAGCTCCTTGGACGGAGACCGAAGGGGGCAGTTCTTC
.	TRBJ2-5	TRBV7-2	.	CASSLLDWGGETQYF	TGTGCCAGCAGCTTATTAGACTGGGGCGGGGAGACCCAGTACTTC
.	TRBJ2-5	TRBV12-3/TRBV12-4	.	CASSFSEVESQYF	TGTGCCAGCAGTTTTAGTGAGGTAGAGAGCCAGTACTTC